This T cell receptor (beta chain) was identified in a study of immune cell composition in non-small cell lung cancer. Germline values: CDR1 SNHLY, CDR2 FYNNEI. V lost 7 bases and J lost 6; bases outside the gene matches: 19. The CDR3 extends over 18 amino acids. Here immunoSEQ multiplex PCR was the method, and the copy in TCRdb shows in-frame clones only, minus some. The profile covers roughly 4,500 clones, with approximately 83% appearing a single time and 9.9% taken by the ten largest. This sequence joins TRBV2 and TRBJ2-1; TRBD2 matches at 9 bases. Sequenced material: lung tumor tissue. The source of this sequence is a human donor with non-small cell lung cancer. Here the CDR3 DNA reads TGTGCCAGCACCACGGGACTAGCTAAGGCAGGGCTAAGCAATGAGCAGTTCTTC. Translation gives CASTTGLAKAGLSNEQFF.